A single sample is the source of the 25 T cell receptor beta chains below, sequenced in a study of OX40 agonist ivuxolimab in advanced cancers. The method was immunoSEQ multiplex PCR; TCRdb's version includes in-frame clones alone and lacks a portion of them. The sample holds about 90,000 clones, about 90% seen once. Here the sequenced sample was CD4+ or CD8+ T cells sorted from blood, taken in a trial of the OX40 agonist ivuxolimab. These receptors were collected from an adult with an advanced solid tumor such as melanoma, head and neck, liver or kidney cancer.

The chain combines TRBV28 with TRBJ2-7; the D gene is possibly TRBD1 (5 bases). The CDR3 has 12 residues. Germline V gives CDR1 MDHEN, CDR2 SYDVKM. The V and J ends lost 6 bases and 7 bases respectively, with 13 bases between them. CDR3 region: CASRSQGREQYF. The CDR3 region has the DNA TGTGCCAGCAGAAGCCAGGGTCGAGAGCAGTACTTC.

The DNA for the CDR3 is TGTGCCATCAGTGAGTCCCCGTTGAACCTCTCCTATGGCTACACCTTC. It is translated as CAISESPLNLSYGYTF. The chain has TRBV10-3 and TRBJ1-2; D call uncertain. The germline CDR1 and CDR2 sequences are ENHRY and SYGVKD. The CDR3 consists of 16 residues. The ends were cut back, 0 bases at V and 4 bases at J, with 15 bases in the middle.

This chain links TRBV6-4 with TRBJ1-1; D unclear. The germline gives CDR1 MRHNA, CDR2 SNTAGT. This CDR3 comprises 13 residues. Trimming left V 0 bases short and J 4 bases short, with 6 bases between. CDR3 bases: TGTGCCAGCAGTGACTCATGGGGCACTGAAGCTTTCTTT. This gives the protein CASSDSWGTEAFF.

The rearrangement joins TRBV6-6 to TRBJ1-1; no reliable D call. V lost 4 bases and J lost 0, with 9 bases in between. Per the germline V gene, CDR1 is MNHNY and CDR2 is SVGAGI (reference sequence). This CDR3 has 14 amino acids. DNA for the CDR3: TGTGCCAGCAGTTGGGGATCTCTGAACACTGAAGCTTTCTTT. Protein sequence: CASSWGSLNTEAFF.

The table lists this clone with a count of one. The rearrangement joins TRBV2 to TRBJ1-5; D not certain. Germline V gene data show CDR1 as SNHLY and CDR2 as FYNNEI. V was cut by 2 bases and J by 8 bases, with 10 bases left in between. The CDR3 is made up of 13 amino acids. CDR3 nucleotides: TGTGCCAGCAGTGAAAGTCCGGTGAAGCCCCAGCATTTT. Translation gives CASSESPVKPQHF.

The chain joins TRBV19 to TRBJ2-7, with D perhaps TRBD1 (6 bases). Germline V gives CDR1 LNHDA, CDR2 SQIVND (reference sequence). The CDR3 spans 13 residues. V lost 5 bases and J 4 bases, leaving 12 bases between the germline ends. The CDR3 coding sequence is TGTGCCAGTAGTGCGGACAGCCGTTACGAGCAGTACTTC. It translates to CASSADSRYEQYF. The whole variable domain, filled in from reference TRBV19 and TRBJ2-7, reads DGGITQSPKYLFRKEGQNVTLSCEQNLNHDAMYWYRQDPGQGLRLIYYSQIVNDFQKGDIAEGYSVSREKKESFPLTVTSAQKNPTAFYLCASSADSRYEQYFGPGTRLTVT.

J is TRBJ2-1 and V is TRBV6-1; TRBD1 matches 8 bases. Germline loops: CDR1 MNHNS, CDR2 SASEGT. The length of the CDR3 is 14 residues. V lost 7 bases, J lost 11 bases, and 13 bases stayed unmatched. The CDR3 protein is CASIQDRANEQQFF. DNA of the CDR3: TGTGCCAGCATTCAGGACAGGGCAAATGAGCAGCAGTTCTTC.

This clone was found once. V and J are TRBV30 and TRBJ2-1; D unresolved. Germline assignment: CDR1 GTSNPN and CDR2 SVGIG (reference sequence). Trimming left V 2 bases short and J 10 bases short, with 9 bases between. CDR3 length: 11 amino acids. CDR3 in DNA: TGTGCCTGGAGTTTGACGAGGGAGCAGTTCTTC. It yields the protein CAWSLTREQFF.

The CDR3 here is CASSQDQGLEQYF. DNA for the CDR3: TGCGCCAGCAGCCAAGATCAGGGCCTCGAGCAGTACTTC. The rearrangement joins TRBV4-3 to TRBJ2-7; D is perhaps TRBD1 (5 bases). This CDR3 spans 13 amino acids. CDR1 and CDR2 from the germline V gene are LGHNA and YSLEER. With 0 bases removed from V and 6 bases from J, the gap between germline ends came to 9 bases.

The chain uses TRBV11-2 and TRBJ2-5; D is unresolved. Germline V gene sequence: CDR1 SGHAT, CDR2 FQNNGV. V dropped 5 bases and J dropped 3 bases, with 4 bases sitting between them. The CDR3 extends over 11 amino acids. DNA of the CDR3: TGTGCCAGCAGCACCGAAGAGACCCAGTACTTC. This codes for CASSTEETQYF.

This clone was observed a single time. The chain uses TRBV6-1 and TRBJ2-1; a weak D match, TRBD2 (5 bases). Between the trimmed V and J ends, which lost 0 bases and 10 bases, there was a span of 13 bases. The V gene's germline CDR1 is MNHNS and CDR2 SASEGT. The CDR3 is 14 amino acids. This CDR3 reads CASSEASYTGEQFF. CDR3 DNA sequence: TGTGCCAGCAGTGAAGCGAGTTATACGGGGGAGCAGTTCTTC.

This clone has just a few counts. The chain is built from TRBV2 and TRBJ2-3, with D tentatively TRBD1 (6 bases). Germline CDR1 is SNHLY and CDR2 is FYNNEI. Trimming removed 6 bases at V and 4 bases at J, with 17 bases between. The length of the CDR3 is 15 residues. CDR3 region: CASRGTGWFSDTQYF. CDR3 DNA: TGTGCCAGCAGGGGAACAGGGTGGTTTTCAGATACGCAGTATTTT.

The chain is built from TRBV5-1 and TRBJ2-1; 7 nucleotides match TRBD1. This CDR3 contains 15 residues. Germline V gene sequence: CDR1 SGHRS, CDR2 YFSETQ. Germline trimming cut 4 bases from V and 1 base from J; bases unmatched to any gene: 5. CDR3 sequence reads: CASSTGTESYNEQFF. The CDR3 DNA reads as TGCGCCAGCAGCACGGGGACAGAGTCCTACAATGAGCAGTTCTTC. Full variable domain (remainder filled in from reference TRBV5-1 and TRBJ2-1): KAGVTQTPRYLIKTRGQQVTLSCSPISGHRSVSWYQQTPGQGLQFLFEYFSETQRNKGNFPGRFSGRQFSNSRSEMNVSTLELGDSALYLCASSTGTESYNEQFFGPGTRLTVL.

The chain recombines TRBV28 with TRBJ2-1; 15 nucleotides match TRBD2. CDR1 MDHEN and CDR2 SYDVKM come from the germline V gene. The CDR3 loop spans 17 amino acids. The V gene end was trimmed by 6 bases and the J gene end by 3 bases; junction bases not matched to a gene: 6. The DNA for the CDR3 is TGTGCCAGCAGCCTCTGGACTAGCGGGAGGGTCTACAATGAGCAGTTCTTC. Its translation: CASSLWTSGRVYNEQFF.

The genes are TRBV30 and TRBJ1-1; D is ambiguous. V shed 0 bases and J shed 1 base, with 6 bases lying between them. Germline loops: CDR1 GTSNPN, CDR2 SVGIG (reference sequence). The CDR3 sequence is 13 residues long. The CDR3 DNA sequence: TGTGCCTGGAGTGTATCCAGGAACACTGAAGCTTTCTTT. Protein product: CAWSVSRNTEAFF.

V gene TRBV7-2 combines with J gene TRBJ2-3, with 7 positions matching TRBD2. The V segment lost 5 bases and the J segment 10 bases; nucleotides outside the gene matches: 6. This CDR3 is 12 amino acids long. CDR1 and CDR2 from the germline V gene are SGHTA and FQGNSA. CDR3 region: CASSEGLGAQYF. The CDR3, as DNA: TGTGCCAGCAGCGAAGGACTAGGTGCGCAGTATTTT.

The CDR3 loop reads CASKGTGTHPGYTF. DNA for the CDR3: TGTGCCAGTAAGGGGACCGGGACTCACCCCGGCTACACCTTC. The chain joins TRBV19 to TRBJ1-2, with D maybe TRBD1 (5 bases). The CDR3 runs to 14 residues. Germline V gene data show CDR1 as LNHDA and CDR2 as SQIVND (reference sequence). V lost 7 bases and J lost 8, with 20 bases in between.

The chain couples TRBV7-2 to TRBJ2-7; a possible D gene is TRBD1 (5 bases). Trimming stripped 8 bases from V and 1 base from J, with 12 bases between. The CDR3 extends over 13 amino acids. Germline V gene sequence: CDR1 SGHTA, CDR2 FQGNSA. The CDR3 sequence: CASAIQASYEQYF. In DNA, the CDR3 is TGTGCCAGCGCAATACAGGCATCCTACGAGCAGTACTTC.

J is TRBJ2-1 and V is TRBV5-1; tentative D call: TRBD2 (5 bases). CDR1 and CDR2 from the germline V gene are SGHRS and YFSETQ. The CDR3 totals 16 residues. Trimming shortened V by 6 bases and J by 8 bases, and 24 bases separated the two germline ends. In nucleotides, the CDR3 is TGCGCCAGCACCAAAACGGCGGGCTTTACACCGGATGAGCAGTTCTTC. Its translation: CASTKTAGFTPDEQFF.

This clone occurred once. V is TRBV11-3 and J is TRBJ2-2; the D gene is possibly TRBD1 (5 bases). This CDR3 region has 12 residues. Germline CDR1 SGHNT, CDR2 YENEEA. V was trimmed by 4 bases and J by 8 bases, leaving 8 bases between them. CDR3 protein: CASSSGQGELFF. In DNA form, the CDR3 reads TGTGCCAGCAGCTCCGGACAAGGGGAGCTGTTTTTT.

The chain combines TRBV10-3 with TRBJ2-1; TRBD2 agrees at 10 bases. The CDR3 is made up of 13 amino acids. The V segment lost 7 bases and the J segment 8 bases; nucleotides outside the gene matches: 5. Germline values: CDR1 ENHRY, CDR2 SYGVKD. The chain's CDR3 is CAITSGRDDEQFF. DNA of the CDR3: TGTGCCATCACTAGCGGGAGAGACGATGAGCAGTTCTTC.

The V and J genes are TRBV7-6 and TRBJ1-1; D is undetermined. The CDR3 is 14 amino acids. Between the trimmed V and J ends, which lost 5 bases and 0 bases, there was a span of 10 bases. The germline V gene encodes CDR1 SGHVS and CDR2 FNYEAQ. CDR3 DNA: TGTGCCAGCAGCGGAACATTTATGAACACTGAAGCTTTCTTT. Amino acid sequence: CASSGTFMNTEAFF.

This clone was found once. V and J are TRBV6-5 and TRBJ1-6, with D perhaps matching TRBD1 (6 bases). Germline V gives CDR1 MNHEY, CDR2 SVGAGI. This CDR3 spans 14 amino acids. The ends were cut back, 6 bases at V and 8 bases at J, with 14 bases in the middle. The CDR3 here is CASRQTGPHSPLHF. The CDR3 DNA follows: TGTGCCAGCAGGCAGACAGGCCCGCATTCACCCCTCCACTTT.

The V call is TRBV6-6, the J call TRBJ1-4; TRBD1 matches at 8 bases. J lost 7 bases, V lost 5 bases, and 6 bases had no gene match. Germline loops: CDR1 MNHNY, CDR2 SVGAGI (reference sequence). CDR3 size: 14 residues. The DNA of the CDR3 is TGTGCCAGCAGTCAACAGGGGGAGGGTGAAAAACTGTTTTTT. It specifies CASSQQGEGEKLFF.

The chain has TRBV7-9 and TRBJ2-7; 11 bases line up with TRBD2. Germline CDR1 reads SEHNR; CDR2 reads FQNEAQ (reference sequence). Trimming removed 5 bases from V and 4 bases from J; junction bases left unmatched: 4. The CDR3 has 14 amino acids. Here the CDR3 reads CASSPGLAAYEQYF. CDR3 DNA sequence: TGTGCCAGCAGCCCGGGACTAGCGGCATACGAGCAGTACTTC.